This T cell receptor beta chain was identified in a study of T cells after yellow fever vaccination. Whole-study results and caveats: Abundant clonotypes (contaminants from the bulk population) could be present in FACS-sorted repertoires.

TCRdb re-called the 5' RACE reads with MiXCR, one entry per CDR3 protein. The sample has approximately 510,000 distinct CDR3 sequences; about a fifth are singletons. This CDR3 is built from 11 residues. V was clipped by 3 bases and J by 5 bases, with 7 bases between them. Germline lookup yields CDR1 DFQATT and CDR2 SNEGSKA (reference sequence). With respect to this clonotype: Its antigen is unidentified.

The chain is built from TRBV20-1 and TRBJ1-1; D unresolved. The receptor comes from a man in his late teens or twenties who received the YFV17D yellow fever vaccine. The material sequenced was PBMCs, taken roughly 23 days after the first yellow fever vaccination. The CDR3 protein is CSASLRTEAFF. The CDR3 DNA is TGCAGTGCTAGTTTACGGACTGAAGCTTTCTTT.